This T cell receptor beta chain was observed in a study of blood T cell repertoires in COVID-19. The overall study: Sites across the United States, Italy and Spain contributed samples from acute and convalescent COVID-19. Sources were T cells, B-cell-depleted T cells, or PBMCs; the material itself was cDNA or gDNA.

CDR1 and CDR2 from the germline V gene are SGHRS and YFSETQ. The CDR3 runs to 16 residues. The V end lost 4 bases, the J end lost 7 bases, and 20 bases lay between the germline ends. In the authors' workflow: Reference gene primer amplification yielded estimated nucleated cell counts. Libraries were prepared by immunoSEQ multiplex PCR; TCRdb keeps only in-frame clonotypes and omits some of them. The V and J calls and the clone size are those of that table, but D and trimming were determined from the DNA. Of under 450,000 clones in the sample, over 65% were seen once. The J gene is TRBJ2-2, the V gene TRBV5-1; a weak D match, TRBD1 (6 bases). The sample was peripheral blood. The receptor's source is a human donor with acute or convalescent COVID-19. The donor label of this sample is uncertain. The CDR3, as DNA: TGCGCCAGCAGCAGAACTCAGGGGATCTGGGGCGGGGAGCTGTTTTTT. Amino acid sequence: CASSRTQGIWGGELFF.